This TCR beta chain came from a study of blood T cell repertoires in COVID-19. The repertoire was sequenced with immunoSEQ multiplex PCR; TCRdb's copy has only in-frame clones and lacks some. The sample includes 150,000 to 200,000 clones, approximately 87% seen only once; the top ten take 3% to 4%. The source of this sequence is a man between 18 and 29 years old with active or convalescent COVID-19. Sequenced sample: peripheral blood.

The CDR3 nucleotides are TGTGCCAGCAGCCCCTTCGGCGGCGGGTCGGGGGAGCAGTACTTC. It is translated as CASSPFGGGSGEQYF. The chain recombines TRBV3-1 (or the pseudogene TRBV3-2) with TRBJ2-7; D is possibly TRBD2 (5 bases). CDR1 and CDR2 (germline): LGHDT, YNNKEL (reference sequence). The CDR3 is made up of 15 amino acids. Trimming pared 4 bases from V and 7 bases from J, leaving 20 bases between.